This T cell receptor (beta chain) is from a study of post-analysis software for immune sequencing data. Turning to the study itself: Recorded disease courses covered relapsing-remitting, secondary progressive and progressive-relapsing multiple sclerosis. Some patients had no subtype annotation. Broader study findings: Samples prepared in the same batch strongly co-clustered by F measure. Those with multiple sclerosis, the patient group, showed significantly lower normalized Chao1 diversity than controls. Patients carried several TRBV segments more frequently than controls did, and TRBV5-6, TRBV5-1 and TRBV20-1 were among them.

CDR1 and CDR2 (germline): SGHRS, YFSETQ. The CDR3 has 15 amino acids. The trim removed 0 bases at V and 8 bases at J, leaving 7 bases unmatched. Remarks on this clonotype: The antigen is not known.

Libraries were made from TCR beta cDNA, and they carried unique molecular identifiers. A population of about 1 to 11 million T cells gave rise to a few hundred thousand cDNA molecules. TCRdb reprocessed the PCR reads via MiXCR and lists one record per CDR3 protein. Altogether 350,000 to 500,000 distinct CDR3 sequences are present, about 39% being singletons, with the ten largest covering about 8%. The receptor's source is a girl aged 2-10 years with multiple sclerosis. Source material: blood. The genes are TRBV5-1 and TRBJ2-1; TRBD2 aligns across 8 bases. The CDR3, as DNA: TGCGCCAGCAGCTTGGGGCGGGGGGCCCTCGATGAGCAGTTCTTC. Protein product: CASSLGRGALDEQFF.